This T cell receptor (beta chain) was observed in a study of blood T cell repertoires in COVID-19 (dated by TCRdb to about 2020). Looking at the study overall: Collaborator samples came from the United States, Italy and Spain and covered acute and convalescent phases of COVID-19. The prospective study material was composed of cDNA or gDNA derived from T cells, B-cell-depleted T cells, or PBMCs. The dataset comprised deeply sampled blood TCRbeta repertoires from subjects exposed to, actively infected with, or recovered from COVID-19. A freely available public database, intended as a resource for researchers studying the immune response to SARS-CoV-2, is where the repertoires were released. The samples were drawn from two sources: the first 160 participants of the ongoing ImmuneRACE study, and some 1,300 subjects contributed by 6 global collaborators. Nearly every sample came with metadata listing a de-identified subject ID, COVID-19 status, age in years and sex. Where HLA class I and class II types were available, the types were taken from metadata supplied by the sample provider, not from assay-based typing.

TCRbeta CDR3 regions were amplified from genomic DNA using the immunoSEQ Assay, a bias-controlled multiplex PCR. As for the original processing: The number of nucleated cells in each sample was estimated from the amplification of reference gene primers within the assay. Sequence reads were collapsed and filtered to measure the absolute abundance of every unique TCRbeta CDR3 rearrangement. For each sample, productive Simpson clonality was calculated as the square root of Simpson's diversity index across productive rearrangements. TCRdb limited this immuneACCESS table to in-frame rearrangements with V and J called. A share of clones is missing; checked studies link under half to unresolved V genes, and the rest is unexplained. V and J calls and clone size follow that table, whereas D and trimming were derived from the DNA. This sample comprises about 250,000 clones, around 85% of them detected only once. Jointly, the top ten make up roughly 4.2% of the sample.

Note on this clone: Its cognate antigen has yet to be identified. No base quality information exists; no much larger clone differs at one position.

Overall study outcomes, separate from this receptor: The quantity of clinical and demographic metadata differed by source and by participant and was supplied without curation.

The collaborating institutions used their own protocols to collect whole blood in K2EDTA tubes. Collaborator samples were shipped for TCRbeta analysis as frozen whole blood, isolated PBMCs, or DNA extracted from either sample type. The sequence was collected from a middle-aged woman with active or convalescent COVID-19. The sample comprised peripheral blood.

The nucleotide sequence reads TGTGCCAGCAGCTTAATGAACACCGGGGAGCTGTTTTTT. Its coded protein is CASSLMNTGELFF. This chain joins TRBV2 to TRBJ2-2, with the D segment identity uncertain. The CDR3 sequence holds 13 residues, the cysteine and phenylalanine included. The kept DNA is CDR3 alone, 39 bases in frame from the first base. The germline V gene specifies SNHLY as CDR1 and FYNNEI as CDR2. V is cut by 6 bases and J by 1 base, and the space between the germline ends is 6 bases.